This is a list of T cell receptor beta chains from one sample in a study of metastatic and nonmetastatic thyroid tumors. From the PCR reads, TCRdb re-called clones with MiXCR. Among about 69,000 clones listed, 13% to 15% were seen once. Sequenced input: blood. The source is a male donor with papillary thyroid cancer or a benign thyroid nodule (not recorded which). Some clones in this sample may be carry-over from other donors' samples. CDR3s include the opening cysteine and the closing phenylalanine or tryptophan. The D gene is left open where the match is weak. Size values are once, few and many counts, or a class for expanded clones, and some rows have none.

>TRBD1|15|TRBV7-2|many|TRBJ2-1
TGTGCCAGCAGCTTAGCTGGACAGGGATACAATGAGCAGTTCTTC
CASSLAGQGYNEQFF
>.|13|TRBV20-1|many|TRBJ2-5
TGCAGTGCTAGAGGGAATTTAGGGGAGACCCAGTACTTC
CSARGNLGETQYF
>.|14|TRBV6-1|few|TRBJ1-2
TGTGCCAGCAGTGAAGCCCACGGGGACTATGGCTACACCTTC
CASSEAHGDYGYTF
>TRBD2|16|TRBV18|many|TRBJ2-1
TGTGCCAGCTCTCCCCCAAGTAGCGGGAGGATCGATGAGCAGTTCTTC
CASSPPSSGRIDEQFF
>.|18|TRBV4-1|many|TRBJ1-6
TGCGCCAGCAGCCAAGAACCCTCGGATAGATCCTATAATTCACCCCTCCACTTT
CASSQEPSDRSYNSPLHF
>.|14|TRBV7-3|.|TRBJ2-3
TGTGCCAGCAGCTCGGGGGTGGGCACAGATACGCAGTATTTT
CASSSGVGTDTQYF
>.|15|TRBV3-1|many|TRBJ2-1
TGTGCCAGCAGCCAAGGTGCCTCCTCCTACAATGAGCAGTTCTTC
CASSQGASSYNEQFF
>TRBD1|16|TRBV10-3|many|TRBJ1-2
TGTGCCACCCTAACAGGGGGACAACTGAAAGACTATGGCTACACCTTC
CATLTGGQLKDYGYTF
>TRBD2|13|TRBV12-3/TRBV12-4|.|TRBJ2-5
TGTGCCAGTAGTGAAGCGGGAGGAGAGACCAAGTACTTC
CASSEAGGETKYF
>.|15|TRBV28|many|TRBJ2-7
TGTGCCAGCTTGGGTAGCCTTTCGACCTACTACGAGCAGTACTTC
CASLGSLSTYYEQYF
>.|12|TRBV5-1|many|TRBJ1-6
TGCGCCAGCAGGGTCTATAATTCACCCCTCCACTTT
CASRVYNSPLHF
>.|15|TRBV2|many|TRBJ2-1
TGTGCCAGCACTTCAGGCGGGTACTCCTACAATGAGCAGTTCTTC
CASTSGGYSYNEQFF
>.|15|TRBV4-1|.|TRBJ2-3
TGCGCCAGCAGCCAAGTCGCCGATTCCACAGATACGCAGTATTTT
CASSQVADSTDTQYF
>.|14|TRBV10-1|many|TRBJ2-2
TGCGCCAGCAGGCGGGAATCGAACACCGGGGAGCTGTTTTTT
CASRRESNTGELFF
>.|14|TRBV27|many|TRBJ2-7
TGTGCCAGCAGTCACCTAGACAGGAACTACGAGCAGTACTTC
CASSHLDRNYEQYF
>.|14|TRBV9|many|TRBJ2-3
TGTGCCAGCAGCGTAGATCAGGCGACAGATACGCAGTATTTT
CASSVDQATDTQYF
>TRBD1|12|TRBV6-2/TRBV6-3|medium-sized|TRBJ1-2
TGTGCCAGCAGGGACAGGGACTATGGCTACACCTTC
CASRDRDYGYTF
>.|16|TRBV19|many|TRBJ2-6
TGTGCCAGTAGTATAGGGCGACAAGCTGGGGCCAACGCCCTGACTTTC
CASSIGRQAGANALTF
>TRBD2|14|TRBV20-1|many|TRBJ2-2
TGCAGTGCTAGGAGCGGGAGGATCCCCGGGGAGCTGTTTTTT
CSARSGRIPGELFF
>.|15|TRBV6-1|.|TRBJ2-3
TGTGCCAGCAGCGCGATCTGGAGGGGAGGAGATACGCAGTATTTT
CASSAIWRGGDTQYF
>.|12|TRBV5-1|many|TRBJ2-5
TGCGCCAGCAGCCTGTACCAAGAGACCCAGTACTTC
CASSLYQETQYF
>.|15|TRBV11-2|many|TRBJ1-4
TGTGCCAGCAGCCAAAGAGGGTTCCTAAATGAAAAACTGTTTTTT
CASSQRGFLNEKLFF
>.|18|TRBV10-3|.|TRBJ1-1
TGTGCCATCAGTGAGTCGCAAGGGGCTGAATTCACGAGCACTGAAGCTTTCTTT
CAISESQGAEFTSTEAFF
>.|13|TRBV12-3/TRBV12-4|many|TRBJ2-5
TGTGCCAGCAGTTTAGGCAGAAGAGAGACCCAGTACTTC
CASSLGRRETQYF
>TRBD1|16|TRBV10-3|many|TRBJ1-1
TGTGCCATCAGTGAGTCGGGAAACAGGGGGGCAACTGAAGCTTTCTTT
CAISESGNRGATEAFF
>TRBD2|16|TRBV6-1|many|TRBJ2-5
TGTGCCAGCAGTGAACGCCTAGCGGGGGGGGTTGGGACCCAGTACTTC
CASSERLAGGVGTQYF
>.|12|TRBV19|many|TRBJ2-7
TGTGCCAGTAGTATAGGAGAAAGCGAGCAGTACTTC
CASSIGESEQYF
>.|12|TRBV6-1|many|TRBJ1-1
TGTGCCAGCATCCCAGACGGACGGCGGGCTTTCTTT
CASIPDGRRAFF
>TRBD1|13|TRBV5-1|many|TRBJ1-1
TGCGCCAGCAGCTTGGACAGGGGAAGGCAAGCTTTCTTT
CASSLDRGRQAFF
>.|12|TRBV12-5|.|TRBJ1-1
TGTGCTAGTGGGTTTGGGGGGTCAGAAGCTTTCTTT
CASGFGGSEAFF
>TRBD1|13|TRBV10-3|many|TRBJ1-1
TGTGCCATCGGCCGGGACAGGAGGACTGAAGCTTTCTTT
CAIGRDRRTEAFF
>.|14|TRBV12-3/TRBV12-4|many|TRBJ2-3
TGTGCCAGCAGTTTCGCGGATAGCACAGATACGCAGTATTTT
CASSFADSTDTQYF
>.|13|TRBV6-1|few|TRBJ2-1
TGTGCCAGCAGTAGGGGACTGGGGGGTGAGCAGTTCTTC
CASSRGLGGEQFF
>.|13|TRBV3-1|many|TRBJ2-5
TGTGCCAGCACCTGGTCGGGCCAAGAGACCCAGTACTTC
CASTWSGQETQYF
>.|16|TRBV5-1|.|TRBJ2-6
TGCGCCAGCAGGGAGGGGGCGTCCTCTGGGGCCAACGTCCTGACTTTC
CASREGASSGANVLTF
>.|14|TRBV20-1|many|TRBJ1-1
TGCAGTGCTAAAATCCCAGGGGCAAACACTGAAGCTTTCTTT
CSAKIPGANTEAFF
>TRBD1|13|TRBV7-2|many|TRBJ2-5
TGTGCCAGCAGCTTATCGGTCCGGGACAGGGAGTACTTC
CASSLSVRDREYF
>.|17|TRBV9|many|TRBJ2-1
TGTGCCAGCAGCGTAGCCATCGGCGAAGGGAGATACAATGAGCAGTTCTTC
CASSVAIGEGRYNEQFF